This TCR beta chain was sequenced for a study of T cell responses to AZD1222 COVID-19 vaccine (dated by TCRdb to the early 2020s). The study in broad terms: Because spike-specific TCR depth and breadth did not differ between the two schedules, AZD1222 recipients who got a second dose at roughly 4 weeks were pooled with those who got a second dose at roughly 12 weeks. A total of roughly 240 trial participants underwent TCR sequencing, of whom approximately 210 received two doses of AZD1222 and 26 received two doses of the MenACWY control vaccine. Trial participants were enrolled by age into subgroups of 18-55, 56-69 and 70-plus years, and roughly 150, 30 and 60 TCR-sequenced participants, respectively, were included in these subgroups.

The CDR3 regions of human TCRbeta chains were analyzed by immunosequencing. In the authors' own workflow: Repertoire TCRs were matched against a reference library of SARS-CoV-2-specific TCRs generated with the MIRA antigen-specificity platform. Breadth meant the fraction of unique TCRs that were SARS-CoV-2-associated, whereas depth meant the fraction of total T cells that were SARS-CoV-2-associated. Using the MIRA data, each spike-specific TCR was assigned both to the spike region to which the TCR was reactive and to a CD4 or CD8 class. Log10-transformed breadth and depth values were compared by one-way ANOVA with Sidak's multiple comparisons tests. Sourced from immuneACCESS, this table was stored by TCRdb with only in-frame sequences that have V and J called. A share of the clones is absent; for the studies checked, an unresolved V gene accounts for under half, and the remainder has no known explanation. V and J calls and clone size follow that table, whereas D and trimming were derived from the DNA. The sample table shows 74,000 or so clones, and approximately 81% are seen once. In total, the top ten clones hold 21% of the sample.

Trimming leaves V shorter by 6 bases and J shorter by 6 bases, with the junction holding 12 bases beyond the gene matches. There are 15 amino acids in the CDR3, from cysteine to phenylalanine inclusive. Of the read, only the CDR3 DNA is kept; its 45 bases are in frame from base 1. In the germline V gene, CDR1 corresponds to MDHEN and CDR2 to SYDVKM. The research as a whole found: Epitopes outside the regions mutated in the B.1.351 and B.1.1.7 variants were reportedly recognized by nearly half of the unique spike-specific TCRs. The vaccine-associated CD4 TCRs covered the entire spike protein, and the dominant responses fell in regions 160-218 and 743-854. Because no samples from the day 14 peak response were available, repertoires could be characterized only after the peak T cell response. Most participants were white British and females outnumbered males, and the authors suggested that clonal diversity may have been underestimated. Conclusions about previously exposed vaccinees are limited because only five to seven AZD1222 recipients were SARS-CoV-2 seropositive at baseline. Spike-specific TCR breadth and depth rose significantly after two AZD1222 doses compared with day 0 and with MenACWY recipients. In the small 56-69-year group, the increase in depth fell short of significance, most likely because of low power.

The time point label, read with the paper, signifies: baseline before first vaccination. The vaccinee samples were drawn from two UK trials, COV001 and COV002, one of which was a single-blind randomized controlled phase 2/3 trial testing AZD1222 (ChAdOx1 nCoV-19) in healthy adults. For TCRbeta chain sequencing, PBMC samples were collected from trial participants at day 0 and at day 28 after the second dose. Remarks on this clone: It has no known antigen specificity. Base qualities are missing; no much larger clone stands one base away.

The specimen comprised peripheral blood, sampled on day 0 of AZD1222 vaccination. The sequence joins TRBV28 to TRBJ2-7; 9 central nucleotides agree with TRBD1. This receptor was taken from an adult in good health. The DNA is TGTGCCAGCAGACTCACCGGGACAGGGTACTTCGAGCAGTACTTC. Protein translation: CASRLTGTGYFEQYF.